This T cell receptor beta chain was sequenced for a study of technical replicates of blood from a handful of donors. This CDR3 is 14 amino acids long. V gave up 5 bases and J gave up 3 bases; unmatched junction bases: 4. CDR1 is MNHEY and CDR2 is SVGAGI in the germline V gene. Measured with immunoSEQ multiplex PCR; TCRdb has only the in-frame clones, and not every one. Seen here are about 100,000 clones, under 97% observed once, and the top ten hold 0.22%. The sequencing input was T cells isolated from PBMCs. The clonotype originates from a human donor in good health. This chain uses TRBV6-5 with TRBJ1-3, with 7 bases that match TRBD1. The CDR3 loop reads CASSGQVVGNTIYF. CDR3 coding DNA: TGTGCCAGCAGTGGACAGGTTGTTGGAAACACCATATATTTT.